These 20 T cell receptor beta chains share one sample of origin, sequenced in a study of T cells in Graves' hyperthyroidism and ophthalmopathy (dated by TCRdb to about 2019). The library was made by multiplex PCR. Sequencing used an Illumina HiSeq 2000. TCR beta CDR3 regions were amplified from RNA transcripts. The first round of RT-PCR for the TCR CDR3 was performed with the HTBI primer set and the Qiagen OneStep RT-PCR kit. TCRdb reprocessed the public reads (quality trimming at Q25 with fastp, clone calling with MiXCR) and kept in-frame beta chains. Each CDR3 protein gets just one entry, which takes the most common genes and DNA from the rows behind it. This sample comprises 250,000 to 300,000 distinct CDR3 sequences, 13% of them detected only once. The ten most abundant clones make up 6.5% to 10% of the sample. Material: blood. These receptors all stem from a woman aged 25 to 39 with Graves' hyperthyroidism that later progressed to Graves' ophthalmopathy.

The sample holds many counts of this clonotype. The J gene is TRBJ2-7, the V gene TRBV28; 9 nucleotides match TRBD2. J gave up 3 bases and V 9 bases, and 9 bases lay outside the gene matches. Germline CDR1 reads MDHEN; CDR2 reads SYDVKM. The CDR3 spans 14 residues. CDR3 in amino acids: CASLASGAFYEQYF. CDR3 coding DNA: TGTGCCAGTCTGGCTAGCGGGGCCTTCTACGAGCAGTACTTC. The whole variable domain, remainder taken from reference TRBV28 and TRBJ2-7, is DVKVTQSSRYLVKRTGEKVFLECVQDMDHENMFWYRQDPGLGLRLIYFSYDVKMKEKGDIPEGYSVSREKKERFSLILESASTNQTSMYLCASLASGAFYEQYFGPGTRLTVT.

In this sample, this clonotype turned up many times. V is TRBV6-2 or TRBV6-3 and J is TRBJ2-5, with 8 bases aligning to TRBD2. Losses at the gene ends were 9 bases for V and 5 bases for J; bases not matched to a gene: 17. Germline CDR1 MNHEY, CDR2 SVGEGT. The CDR3 is made up of 16 amino acids. The CDR3 nucleotides read TGTGCCAGTACCTTCCCCGGGACTAGTGTTTTTGAGACCCAGTACTTC. Translation: CASTFPGTSVFETQYF.

The chain combines TRBV7-9 with TRBJ1-1; TRBD1 matches at 9 bases. The germline V gene encodes CDR1 SEHNR and CDR2 FQNEAQ (reference sequence). V lost 1 base and J lost 4; bases outside the gene matches: 7. The CDR3 runs 16 residues. The CDR3 is CASSLGLGQGFTEAFF. The CDR3 region has the DNA TGTGCCAGCAGCTTAGGCCTCGGACAGGGGTTCACTGAAGCTTTCTTT.

The table lists this clonotype with many counts. V usage is TRBV5-5 and J usage is TRBJ1-5; no clear D gene. Trimming cost V 1 base and J 5 bases, with 16 bases left between them. The CDR3 is 16 amino acids. The V gene's germline CDR1 is SGHKS and CDR2 YYEKEE (reference sequence). The CDR3 spells CASSLRVLEPYQPQHF. DNA for the CDR3: TGTGCCAGCAGCTTGAGGGTCCTCGAACCCTATCAGCCCCAGCATTTT.

In this sample, this clonotype turned up many times. V and J are TRBV5-5 and TRBJ2-2; D gene unclear. Germline-derived CDR1 and CDR2 are SGHKS and YYEKEE (reference sequence). Trimming took off 9 bases at V and 1 base at J, with 7 bases between the two ends. The CDR3 spans 12 residues. The CDR3, as DNA: TGTGCCACACAGTTGAACACCGGGGAGCTGTTTTTT. Its translation is CATQLNTGELFF.

This clonotype was seen at least ten times. V usage is TRBV5-6 and J usage is TRBJ1-5; 11 bases fit TRBD1. The CDR3 length is 14 residues. CDR1 is SGHDT, CDR2 YYEEEE, per germline. The V and J ends lost 4 bases and 6 bases, in that order; junction bases with no gene match: 3. CDR3 coding DNA: TGTGCCAGCAGCATCGGGACAGGGGGTCAGCCCCAGCATTTT. Amino acid sequence: CASSIGTGGQPQHF. Full variable domain (rest looked up from reference TRBV5-6 and TRBJ1-5): DAGVTQSPTHLIKTRGQQVTLRCSPKSGHDTVSWYQQALGQGPQFIFQYYEEEERQRGNFPDRFSGHQFPNYSSELNVNALLLGDSALYLCASSIGTGGQPQHFGDGTRLSIL.

This clonotype has ten or more counts. The chain links TRBV30 to TRBJ2-7, with TRBD2 as a possible D gene (6 bases). The CDR3 is made up of 16 amino acids. V dropped 0 bases and J dropped 0 bases, with 15 bases sitting between them. The germline gives CDR1 GTSNPN, CDR2 SVGIG (reference sequence). The CDR3 loop reads CAWSVQGGASSYEQYF. In DNA, the CDR3 is TGTGCCTGGAGTGTACAAGGAGGGGCCAGCTCCTACGAGCAGTACTTC. The full variable domain, its missing parts supplied by reference TRBV30 and TRBJ2-7, is SQTIHQWPATLVQPVGSPLSLECTVEGTSNPNLYWYRQAAGRGLQLLFYSVGIGQISSEVPQNLSASRPQDRQFILSSKKLLLSDSGFYLCAWSVQGGASSYEQYFGPGTRLTVT.

This clonotype was counted many times. The chain employs TRBV7-9 and TRBJ2-7, with D possibly being TRBD2 (6 bases). This CDR3 comprises 16 residues. Germline CDR1 SEHNR, CDR2 FQNEAQ (reference sequence). The ends were cut back, 4 bases at V and 6 bases at J, with 22 bases in the middle. This CDR3 is CASSSTDYQVLGEQYF. The CDR3 bases are TGTGCCAGCAGCTCAACGGACTACCAGGTACTCGGCGAGCAGTACTTC.

This clonotype has ten or more counts. The chain carries TRBV19 and TRBJ1-1, with 7 bases that match TRBD1. CDR3 length: 15 amino acids. J lost 4 bases, V lost 4 bases, and 9 bases had no gene match. Germline CDR1 is LNHDA and CDR2 is SQIVND (reference sequence). In nucleotides, the CDR3 is TGTGCCAGTAGTACCGGAGGGGGCGCGGGCACTGAAGCTTTCTTT. It encodes CASSTGGGAGTEAFF.

This clonotype was found many times. This chain uses TRBV24-1 with TRBJ2-3; D is perhaps TRBD1 or TRBD2 (5 bases each). The CDR3 runs to 15 residues. Germline V lookup: CDR1 KGHDR, CDR2 SFDVKD. V lost 2 bases to trimming and J lost 4 bases, with 12 bases between them. This CDR3 is CATSDYEEGPDTQYF. DNA of the CDR3: TGTGCCACCAGTGATTATGAAGAGGGACCAGATACGCAGTATTTT.

This clonotype occurred many times. The chain's CDR3 is CASSVNRDRAQPQHF. The CDR3 DNA sequence: TGTGCCAGCAGCGTCAACCGGGACAGGGCTCAGCCCCAGCATTTT. The rearrangement uses TRBV7-2 and TRBJ1-5, with 9 bases aligning to TRBD1. V was pared by 5 bases and J by 6 bases, with 8 bases of the junction left unmatched. The germline V gene has CDR1 SGHTA and CDR2 FQGNSA. The CDR3 has 15 amino acids.

This clonotype showed up many times. This chain joins TRBV19 and TRBJ1-5; 8 bases map to TRBD1. Germline-derived CDR1 and CDR2 are LNHDA and SQIVND (reference sequence). The CDR3 spans 16 residues. V shed 3 bases and J 5 bases; nucleotides not matched to a gene: 9. The CDR3 spells CASSMLGATGDQPQHF. In nucleotides, the CDR3 is TGTGCCAGTAGTATGCTGGGGGCGACAGGGGATCAGCCCCAGCATTTT.

This clonotype was detected many times. The J gene is TRBJ2-1, the V gene TRBV27; 10 nucleotides agree with TRBD2. This CDR3 contains 17 residues. CDR1 is MNHEY, CDR2 SMNVEV, per germline (reference sequence). V trimming: 5 bases; J trimming: 2 bases; junction bases outside the gene matches: 9. The CDR3 region is CASSPPQLAGTYNEQFF. CDR3 DNA: TGTGCCAGCAGTCCCCCCCAACTAGCGGGGACCTACAATGAGCAGTTCTTC.

Many counts were recorded for this clonotype. The chain employs TRBV3-1 and TRBJ2-7, with D unresolved. Trimming stripped 1 base from V and 2 bases from J, with 3 bases between. The length of the CDR3 is 12 residues. Germline loops: CDR1 LGHDT, CDR2 YNNKEL (reference sequence). The CDR3 nucleotides are TGTGCCAGCAGCCAAGTGACCTACGAGCAGTACTTC. It yields the protein CASSQVTYEQYF.

The chain combines TRBV7-8 with TRBJ2-7, with D maybe TRBD1 (6 bases). CDR1 is SGHVS and CDR2 is FQNEAQ in the germline V gene. V lost 6 bases, J lost 1 base, and 16 bases lay in between. The CDR3 runs 15 residues. CDR3: CASSLWGRVSYEQYF. The CDR3, as DNA: TGTGCCAGCAGTTTGTGGGGGCGGGTTTCCTACGAGCAGTACTTC.

Only a few counts were recorded for this clonotype. This chain connects TRBV12-3 or TRBV12-4 to TRBJ2-7; unclear D gene. This CDR3 has 12 residues. V lost 6 bases and J lost 5, with 11 bases in between. Here the CDR3 reads CASRLSSNEQYF. The CDR3 coding sequence is TGTGCCAGCAGACTATCAAGCAACGAGCAGTACTTC.

In this sample, this clonotype turned up many times. The J gene is TRBJ2-3, the V gene TRBV27; 8 nucleotides align to TRBD2. The junction had 14 bases not matched to a gene; V was cut back by 10 bases and J by 2 bases. CDR3 size: 16 residues. Germline CDR1 MNHEY, CDR2 SMNVEV (reference sequence). The CDR3, as DNA: TGTGCCATCCGCCAGATGGGACTAGTAATCACAGATACGCAGTATTTT. Amino acid sequence: CAIRQMGLVITDTQYF.

This clonotype was observed many times. V is TRBV20-1 and J is TRBJ2-7; D is perhaps TRBD2 (5 bases). V lost 0 bases to trimming and J lost 0 bases, with 12 bases between them. From germline, CDR1 is DFQATT and CDR2 SNEGSKA (reference sequence). The CDR3 runs 15 residues. CDR3 region: CSAREPGSSSYEQYF. The DNA of the CDR3 is TGCAGTGCTAGAGAGCCGGGGTCGAGCTCCTACGAGCAGTACTTC.

This clonotype was seen ten or more times. J is TRBJ1-2 and V is TRBV6-5; no clear D gene. The germline V gene encodes CDR1 MNHEY and CDR2 SVGAGI. The length of the CDR3 is 15 residues. The ends were cut back, 0 bases at V and 2 bases at J, with 10 bases in the middle. The chain's CDR3 is CASSYSFAGNYGYTF. For the CDR3, the DNA is TGTGCCAGCAGTTACTCCTTCGCTGGGAACTATGGCTACACCTTC.

Ten or more counts support this clonotype. The CDR3 loop reads CASRRIRETLEAFF. The CDR3 region has the DNA TGTGCCAGCAGACGCATCCGGGAGACCCTTGAAGCTTTCTTT. The chain is built from TRBV28 and TRBJ1-1; D is undetermined. Germline values: CDR1 MDHEN, CDR2 SYDVKM. This CDR3 is built from 14 residues. V was clipped by 6 bases and J by 7 bases, with 18 bases between them.